These T cell receptor beta chains were read from a single sample in a study of cytomegalovirus exposure and HLA in healthy donors. Data came from immunoSEQ multiplex PCR; TCRdb stores just in-frame clones and leaves some out. Its listing shows 200,000 to 250,000 clones. The sequencing sample was made of PBMCs. These receptors were obtained from a girl aged 2-9 years in good health and CMV-seropositive. The CDR3 runs from the conserved cysteine through the conserved F or W. The D gene is left open where the match is weak.

V	D	J	CDR3	DNA
TRBV6-1	NA	TRBJ2-3	CASSEARGGTDTQYF	TGTGCCAGCAGTGAAGCTAGGGGTGGCACAGATACGCAGTATTTT
TRBV6-1	NA	TRBJ2-5	CASSDGPGIQETQYF	TGTGCCAGCAGCGATGGACCCGGGATCCAAGAGACCCAGTACTTC
TRBV27	TRBD2	TRBJ2-7	CASSPYPGLSREQYF	TGTGCCAGCAGTCCTTACCCGGGACTATCGCGCGAGCAGTACTTC
TRBV6-1	TRBD1	TRBJ1-1	CASSEAGGGVGTEAFF	TGTGCCAGCAGTGAAGCAGGGGGCGGTGTGGGCACTGAAGCTTTCTTT
TRBV5-1	NA	TRBJ2-2	CASSPGDAGELFF	TGCGCCAGCAGCCCCGGAGACGCCGGGGAGCTGTTTTTT
TRBV29-1	NA	TRBJ2-7	CSVEARGRLGDEQYF	TGCAGCGTTGAAGCCCGGGGTAGATTAGGCGACGAGCAGTACTTC
TRBV7-2	TRBD1	TRBJ1-1	CASSSQTGSLNTEAFF	TGTGCCAGCAGCTCACAGACAGGGAGCTTGAACACTGAAGCTTTCTTT
TRBV11-3	TRBD1	TRBJ2-4	CASSLDQMGQFQYF	TGTGCCAGCAGCTTAGATCAAATGGGACAGTTTCAGTACTTC
TRBV2	TRBD1	TRBJ1-2	CASTTGGPNYGYTF	TGTGCCAGCACCACAGGGGGCCCTAACTATGGCTACACCTTC
TRBV6-1	TRBD2	TRBJ2-7	CASSRTSFIYEQYF	TGTGCCAGCAGCCGGACTAGCTTTATCTACGAGCAGTACTTC
TRBV5-4	NA	TRBJ2-7	CASSRGGEISSNEQYF	TGTGCCAGCAGCCGGGGCGGGGAGATTTCATCCAACGAGCAGTACTTC
TRBV10-3	NA	TRBJ2-1	CAISESPESSYNEQFF	TGTGCCATCAGTGAGTCGCCGGAGAGCTCCTACAATGAGCAGTTCTTC
TRBV13	TRBD1	TRBJ2-3	CASSRRQGTVTDTQYF	TGTGCCAGCAGCAGACGACAGGGAACAGTCACAGATACGCAGTATTTT
TRBV5-4	NA	TRBJ1-1	CASISGDLGRNTEAFF	TGTGCCAGCATTTCGGGTGACCTAGGCAGGAACACTGAAGCTTTCTTT
TRBV28	TRBD1	TRBJ1-1	CASKGRGKVMNTEAFF	TGTGCCAGCAAAGGCAGGGGGAAAGTAATGAACACTGAAGCTTTCTTT
TRBV6-1	NA	TRBJ2-7	CASSLRNYEQYF	TGTGCCAGCAGTCTACGTAATTACGAGCAGTACTTC
TRBV7-6	NA	TRBJ2-1	CASSLESSISYNEQFF	TGTGCCAGCAGCTTAGAAAGTAGCATCTCCTACAATGAGCAGTTCTTC
TRBV2	NA	TRBJ2-2	CASSVRQGNTGELFF	TGTGCCAGCAGTGTCCGGCAGGGAAACACCGGGGAGCTGTTTTTT
TRBV19	NA	TRBJ2-3	CASSILDSTDTQYF	TGTGCCAGTAGTATCCTAGACAGCACAGATACGCAGTATTTT
TRBV30	NA	TRBJ2-3	CAWSPVSSTDTQYF	TGTGCCTGGAGTCCAGTCTCTAGCACAGATACGCAGTATTTT
TRBV5-4	NA	TRBJ2-4	CASSLGTGEIQYF	TGTGCCAGCAGCTTGGGAACAGGTGAAATTCAGTACTTC
TRBV30	NA	TRBJ2-7	CAWSWSSYEQYF	TGTGCCTGGAGTTGGAGCTCCTACGAGCAGTACTTC